The 4 T cell receptor beta chains below all came from one sample that was sequenced in a study of sequential checkpoint blockade in melanoma (dated by TCRdb to about 2019). Library creation used the immunoSEQ multiplex PCR assay. TCRdb stores this immuneACCESS table with in-frame sequences only. Part of the clones is absent; in the studies checked, under half of the shortfall reflects unresolved V genes, and no reason is known for the rest. The sample table shows 15,000 to 20,000 clones, and around three quarters are seen once. The ten biggest clones cover approximately 30% of the sample. The treatment or condition label, read with the paper, signifies: randomized to nivolumab then ipilimumab (arm A) or the reverse (arm B). Sequenced material: CD8+ T cells sorted from blood (inferred from file names), taken from a patient given nivolumab and ipilimumab in sequence. These TCRs come from a human donor with melanoma.

The chain uses TRBV6-5 and TRBJ2-5, with a weak D call TRBD1 (6 bases). V was trimmed by 0 bases and J by 5 bases, leaving 10 bases between them. CDR1 MNHEY and CDR2 SVGAGI come from the germline V gene. CDR3 length: 14 amino acids. CDR3 loop: CASSYSGGRETQYF. The CDR3 DNA reads as TGTGCCAGCAGTTACTCTGGGGGCCGGGAGACCCAGTACTTC.

The chain is built from TRBV9 and TRBJ2-7, with TRBD2 as a possible D gene (6 bases). There are 18 residues in the CDR3. The germline CDR1 and CDR2 sequences are SGDLS and YYNGEE. V was shortened by 1 base and J by 0 bases, with 20 bases between the two germline ends. This chain's CDR3 is CASSVTGGDNFTSYEQYF. CDR3 nucleotide sequence: TGTGCCAGCAGCGTAACCGGGGGAGACAATTTTACCTCCTACGAGCAGTACTTC.

The V call is TRBV4-1, the J call TRBJ2-5; possible D gene TRBD2, 5 bases. The CDR3 sequence is 15 residues long. Trimming cost V 1 base and J 5 bases, with 14 bases left between them. Germline CDR1 is MGHRA and CDR2 is YSYEKL. This CDR3 reads CASSQVTAPGETQYF. CDR3 in DNA: TGCGCCAGCAGCCAAGTCACAGCCCCGGGGGAGACCCAGTACTTC.

This rearrangement joins TRBV4-3 to TRBJ2-2; TRBD2 might be the D (5 bases). The CDR3 spans 16 residues. Trimming shortened V by 3 bases and J by 5 bases, and 16 bases separated the two germline ends. Germline loops: CDR1 LGHNA, CDR2 YSLEER. CDR3 sequence reads: CASSQGWVSGTGELFF. In DNA form, the CDR3 reads TGCGCCAGCAGCCAGGGCTGGGTCTCGGGGACCGGGGAGCTGTTTTTT.